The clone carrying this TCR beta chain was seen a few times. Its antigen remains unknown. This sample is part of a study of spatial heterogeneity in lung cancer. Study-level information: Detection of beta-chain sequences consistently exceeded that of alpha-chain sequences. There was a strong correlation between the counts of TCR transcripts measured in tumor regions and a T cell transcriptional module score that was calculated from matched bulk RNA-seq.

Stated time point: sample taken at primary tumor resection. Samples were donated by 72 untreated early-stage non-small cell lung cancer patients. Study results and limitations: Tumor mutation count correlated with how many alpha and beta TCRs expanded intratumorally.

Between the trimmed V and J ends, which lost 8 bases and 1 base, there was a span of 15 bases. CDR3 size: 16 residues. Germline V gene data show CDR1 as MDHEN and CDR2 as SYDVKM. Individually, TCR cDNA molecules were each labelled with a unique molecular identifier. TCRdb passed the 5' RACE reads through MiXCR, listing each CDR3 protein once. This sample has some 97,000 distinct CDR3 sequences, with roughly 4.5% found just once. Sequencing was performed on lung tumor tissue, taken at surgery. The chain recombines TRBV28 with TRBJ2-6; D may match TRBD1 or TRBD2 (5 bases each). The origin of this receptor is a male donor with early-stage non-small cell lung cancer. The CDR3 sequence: CASLGRGPSGANVLTF. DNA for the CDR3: TGTGCCAGCCTCGGACGGGGACCTTCTGGGGCCAACGTCCTGACTTTC.